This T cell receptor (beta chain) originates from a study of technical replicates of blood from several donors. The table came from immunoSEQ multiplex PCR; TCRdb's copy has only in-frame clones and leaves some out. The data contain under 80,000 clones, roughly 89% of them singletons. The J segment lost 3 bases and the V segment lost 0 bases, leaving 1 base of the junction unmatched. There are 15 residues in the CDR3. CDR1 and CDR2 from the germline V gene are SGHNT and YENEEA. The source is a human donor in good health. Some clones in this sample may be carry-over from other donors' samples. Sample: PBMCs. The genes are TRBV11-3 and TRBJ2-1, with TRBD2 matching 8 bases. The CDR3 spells CASSLDGTSYNEQFF. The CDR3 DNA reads TGTGCCAGCAGCTTAGACGGGACTAGCTACAATGAGCAGTTCTTC.